This is a list of T cell receptor beta chains from one sample in a study of response to subunit inactivated influenza vaccine. MiXCR was run by TCRdb on the RT-PCR reads, yielding one entry per CDR3 protein. The sample carries around 190,000 distinct CDR3 sequences, under 15% recorded once. The sample in question was CD8+ T cells sorted from PBMCs, obtained more than 4 days after vaccination. The receptors stem from a man between 50 and 59 years old who received an inactivated influenza vaccine. The CDR3 runs from the conserved cysteine through the conserved F or W. A D gene is named only where the DNA matches it firmly. Part of the rows lack a size; the others show once, few, many or a class for expanded clones.

len	v_gene	abundance	j_gene	d_gene	CDR3aa	CDR3nt
16	TRBV7-9	few	TRBJ1-1	NA	CASGEPGYEHVTEAFF	TGTGCCAGTGGGGAACCAGGATACGAACATGTCACTGAAGCTTTCTTT
14	TRBV20-1	NA	TRBJ2-4	TRBD1	CSARGQDSGDIQYF	TGCAGTGCTAGGGGACAGGACTCGGGGGACATTCAGTACTTC
16	TRBV4-1	few	TRBJ1-2	TRBD1	CASSDTQGAGFYGYTF	TGCGCCAGCAGCGATACACAGGGGGCCGGTTTCTATGGCTACACCTTC
14	TRBV5-6	NA	TRBJ1-2	TRBD1	CASRPGTGGYGYTF	TGTGCCAGCAGACCCGGGACAGGAGGCTATGGCTACACCTTC
18	TRBV9	NA	TRBJ1-3	NA	CASSVGVGGRWSGNTIYF	TGTGCCAGCAGCGTAGGGGTCGGGGGCAGATGGTCTGGAAACACCATATATTTT
13	TRBV7-2	NA	TRBJ2-5	TRBD1	CASSLSGGETQYF	TGTGCCAGCAGCTTATCAGGGGGCGAGACCCAGTACTTC
15	TRBV6-5	NA	TRBJ2-3	NA	CASSYSGQVGDTQYF	TGTGCCAGCAGTTACTCGGGGCAGGTCGGAGATACGCAGTATTTT
15	TRBV4-3	few	TRBJ2-3	TRBD1	CASSHRDRSTDTQYF	TGCGCCAGCAGCCACCGGGACAGGAGCACAGATACGCAGTATTTT
16	TRBV25-1	few	TRBJ2-1	NA	CASSEYIGAPYNEQFF	TGTGCCAGCAGTGAATATATCGGGGCCCCCTACAATGAGCAGTTCTTC
13	TRBV29-1	few	TRBJ2-2	NA	CSVGGHDTGELFF	TGCAGCGTTGGAGGTCATGACACCGGGGAGCTGTTTTTT
17	TRBV4-2	few	TRBJ2-3	TRBD2	CASSHDLAVAVADTQYF	TGTGCCAGCAGCCATGACCTAGCGGTGGCTGTCGCAGATACGCAGTATTTT
14	TRBV28	NA	TRBJ2-5	NA	CASSVTGTQETQYF	TGTGCCAGCAGTGTCACCGGGACCCAAGAGACCCAGTACTTC
15	TRBV28	NA	TRBJ2-7	NA	CASSLLVGGRDEQYF	TGTGCCAGCAGTTTGTTAGTGGGGGGCCGGGACGAGCAGTACTTC
13	TRBV6-2/TRBV6-3	few	TRBJ1-5	NA	CASSYSVHQPQHF	TGTGCCAGCAGTTACTCGGTTCATCAGCCCCAGCATTTT
14	TRBV27	NA	TRBJ1-4	NA	CASSPGTWGEKLFF	TGTGCCAGCAGTCCAGGGACATGGGGTGAAAAACTGTTTTTT
15	TRBV6-1	NA	TRBJ2-1	TRBD1	CASSDGTGNYNEQFF	TGTGCCAGCAGTGACGGGACAGGTAATTACAATGAGCAGTTCTTC
12	TRBV7-9	many	TRBJ2-7	NA	CASSLSHGEQYF	TGTGCCAGCAGCTTATCCCATGGCGAGCAGTACTTC
15	TRBV4-1	many	TRBJ1-2	TRBD1	CASRGQEKSNYGYTF	TGCGCCAGCAGGGGACAGGAAAAATCTAACTATGGCTACACCTTC
14	TRBV13	few	TRBJ2-7	TRBD1	CASSLTGGPDEQYF	TGTGCCAGCAGCTTAACAGGGGGCCCTGACGAGCAGTACTTC
14	TRBV11-2	NA	TRBJ2-5	NA	CASSSLRMARTQYF	TGTGCCAGCAGCTCCTTGAGGATGGCCCGGACCCAGTACTTC
15	TRBV28	many	TRBJ2-7	NA	CASSLVKRLYYEQYF	TGTGCCAGCAGTTTAGTGAAGCGGTTATACTACGAGCAGTACTTC
17	TRBV10-3	NA	TRBJ2-1	TRBD2	CAISESPSGRASDEQFF	TGTGCCATCAGTGAGTCGCCTAGCGGGAGGGCCAGCGATGAGCAGTTCTTC
19	TRBV20-1	NA	TRBJ2-1	TRBD2	CSAWGEGLALYPSYNEQFF	TGCAGTGCTTGGGGGGAGGGACTAGCGCTTTACCCTTCGTACAATGAGCAGTTCTTC
14	TRBV9	many	TRBJ2-4	NA	CASSVGGRKNIQYF	TGTGCCAGCAGCGTAGGAGGACGGAAAAACATTCAGTACTTC
14	TRBV12-3/TRBV12-4	few	TRBJ1-4	NA	CASTSQGLGEKLFF	TGTGCCAGCACCAGCCAGGGGCTGGGTGAAAAACTGTTTTTT
16	TRBV7-8	NA	TRBJ2-3	TRBD2	CASSLVSSGSADTQYF	TGTGCCAGCAGCTTAGTTTCTAGCGGGAGCGCAGATACGCAGTATTTT
17	TRBV7-2	few	TRBJ2-5	NA	CASSLLGYVLGEETQYF	TGTGCCAGCAGCTTATTGGGCTACGTACTAGGGGAAGAGACCCAGTACTTC